This entry lists 15 T cell receptor beta chains sequenced from one sample in a study of cytomegalovirus exposure and HLA in healthy donors (dated by TCRdb to 2016 to 2017). Libraries were made using the immunoSEQ multiplex PCR assay. For the multiplex PCR, a mixture combining 60 forward primers for TCR Vbeta segments and 13 reverse primers for TCR Jbeta segments was used. Held by TCRdb, this immuneACCESS table contains in-frame sequences only and omits some clones. Under half of the omission traces to an unresolved V gene where checked; the cause of the rest is unknown. This sample is represented by around 130,000 clones; around four fifths of them were singletons. Of the sample, approximately 5% is held by the ten largest clones. The specimen was PBMCs. All receptors come from a man aged 25-45 years in good health and CMV-seronegative.

The rearrangement links TRBV5-1 to TRBJ2-5; 9 bases match TRBD1. The CDR3 runs to 15 residues. The germline V gene encodes CDR1 SGHRS and CDR2 YFSETQ. V lost 0 bases and J lost 5; bases outside the gene matches: 5. CDR3 sequence (DNA): TGCGCCAGCAGCTTGGGGGGACAGGGCGGGGAGACCCAGTACTTC. Protein product: CASSLGGQGGETQYF.

The chain has TRBV5-1 and TRBJ1-5, with no clear D. CDR1 is SGHRS, CDR2 YFSETQ, per germline. The CDR3 runs to 15 residues. Trimming removed 4 bases at V and 6 bases at J, with 17 bases between. The CDR3 nucleotides read TGCGCCAGCAGCCCCTCGGACTGGCGGGGTCAGCCCCAGCATTTT. Amino acid sequence: CASSPSDWRGQPQHF.

This sequence joins TRBV4-1 and TRBJ2-7, with TRBD2 matching 7 bases. With 3 bases clipped from V and 0 bases from J, the junction kept 11 bases outside the gene matches. CDR3 length equals 17 residues. Germline V lookup: CDR1 MGHRA, CDR2 YSYEKL. The CDR3 coding sequence is TGCGCCAGCAGCCAGGAACTGACCGGGACTATCTCCTACGAGCAGTACTTC. This gives the protein CASSQELTGTISYEQYF.

The chain recombines TRBV5-1 with TRBJ1-2; possible D gene TRBD1, 5 bases. The CDR3 contains 14 residues. Germline V CDR1 and CDR2: SGHRS, YFSETQ. Trimming took 4 bases from V and 4 from J, leaving 14 bases between them. The DNA for the CDR3 is TGCGCCAGCAGCCCCGAAGGGGAATTCTATGGCTACACCTTC. Translating gives CASSPEGEFYGYTF.

This clone was detected only a few times. The identical CDR3 is also encoded by other nucleotide sequences in the sample. This chain links TRBV6-4 with TRBJ2-2, with a weak D call TRBD2 (6 bases). The CDR3 totals 13 residues. Looked up from germline, CDR1 is MRHNA and CDR2 is SNTAGT. The germline V and J ends were trimmed by 4 bases and 3 bases, with 6 bases remaining between them. Written as DNA, the CDR3 is TGTGCCAGCAGTGGGGGGGACACCGGGGAGCTGTTTTTT. This sequence encodes CASSGGDTGELFF.

This chain joins TRBV2 and TRBJ2-2; 8 bases align to TRBD1. The CDR3 runs to 14 residues. Germline lookup yields CDR1 SNHLY and CDR2 FYNNEI. The trim removed 5 bases at V and 4 bases at J, leaving 3 bases unmatched. CDR3 protein: CASSSGGGTGELFF. The CDR3 coding sequence is TGTGCCAGCAGTTCAGGGGGCGGCACCGGGGAGCTGTTTTTT.

This clone was observed a single time. The chain uses TRBV29-1 and TRBJ2-7; 9 bases are shared with TRBD1. The ends lost 7 bases at V and 6 bases at J; junction bases unmatched: 10. Per germline, CDR1 SQVTM and CDR2 ANQGSEA. The CDR3 totals 13 residues. The CDR3 region is CSGGDRGEREQYF. In nucleotides, the CDR3 is TGCAGCGGCGGCGACAGGGGGGAGCGCGAGCAGTACTTC.

The chain has TRBV5-1 and TRBJ2-3; D may be TRBD1 (6 bases). The CDR3 runs 14 residues. The germline CDR1 and CDR2 sequences are SGHRS and YFSETQ. V was clipped by 0 bases and J by 3 bases, with 8 bases between them. The CDR3 DNA reads as TGCGCCAGCAGCTTGGCAGGGGAAACAGATACGCAGTATTTT. Translating it yields CASSLAGETDTQYF.

This clone has a single count. The V call is TRBV2, the J call TRBJ2-1, with D perhaps TRBD2 (6 bases). The V gene lost 6 bases and the J gene lost 1 base, with 10 bases spanning the gap. CDR1 and CDR2 from the germline V gene are SNHLY and FYNNEI. This CDR3 contains 14 residues. The CDR3 region has the DNA TGTGCCAGCAGCCTCGGACTATCCTACAATGAGCAGTTCTTC. Translation gives CASSLGLSYNEQFF.

The sample holds one count of this clone. This sequence joins TRBV15 and TRBJ2-7; 11 bases agree with TRBD2. This CDR3 contains 16 residues. J was trimmed by 6 bases and V by 0 bases; bases with no gene match: 7. Looked up from germline, CDR1 is LNHNV and CDR2 is YYDKDF (reference sequence). CDR3 loop: CATSRDHLAGGLEQYF. Here the CDR3 DNA reads TGTGCCACCAGCAGAGACCACCTAGCGGGAGGCCTCGAGCAGTACTTC.

This clone was counted between two and nine times. The chain carries TRBV4-3 and TRBJ1-4; 7 bases are shared with TRBD1. Trimming cost V 3 bases and J 0 bases; bases outside gene matches: 4. The germline gives CDR1 LGHNA, CDR2 YSLEER. The CDR3 sequence is 16 residues long. The CDR3 nucleotides are TGCGCCAGCAGCCACGCCGGGACAGCAACTAATGAAAAACTGTTTTTT. Its protein is CASSHAGTATNEKLFF.

Only one count was recorded for this clone. The chain links TRBV5-1 to TRBJ1-4; 9 positions match TRBD1. CDR3 length: 15 amino acids. The germline V gene encodes CDR1 SGHRS and CDR2 YFSETQ. Trimming at V came to 5 bases and at J to 5 bases, leaving 7 bases not matched to a gene. The CDR3 DNA sequence: TGCGCCAGCAGGGCACAGGGGGCCTTAAATGAAAAACTGTTTTTT. Translating gives CASRAQGALNEKLFF.

The V and J genes are TRBV5-1 and TRBJ1-1; 7 bases line up with TRBD1. Germline CDR1 and CDR2: SGHRS and YFSETQ. The V gene end was trimmed by 1 base and the J gene end by 5 bases; junction bases not matched to a gene: 5. The CDR3 loop spans 14 amino acids. In DNA, the CDR3 is TGCGCCAGCAGCTTGCTCACAGGGGAGACTGAAGCTTTCTTT. Protein: CASSLLTGETEAFF.

This sequence joins TRBV28 and TRBJ1-6; 8 nucleotides line up with TRBD1. The trim removed 3 bases at V and 7 bases at J, leaving 8 bases unmatched. CDR1 is MDHEN and CDR2 is SYDVKM in the germline V gene. The CDR3 is 16 residues long. CDR3 protein: CASSFHGQGRNSPLHF. The DNA for the CDR3 is TGTGCCAGCAGTTTCCACGGACAGGGACGCAATTCACCCCTCCACTTT.

The genes are TRBV6-1 and TRBJ2-1, with a possible D match to TRBD1 (7 bases). This CDR3 is built from 13 residues. The germline V gene encodes CDR1 MNHNS and CDR2 SASEGT. The V end lost 8 bases, the J end lost 6 bases, and 14 bases lay between the germline ends. The CDR3 coding sequence is TGTGCCAGCCCTGGACAGGAGGGCAATGAGCAGTTCTTC. Its translation: CASPGQEGNEQFF.